This TCR beta chain was sequenced for a study of blood T cells in healthy people across ages. The CDR3 covers 16 residues. V lost 2 bases, J lost 0 bases, and 13 bases lay in between. Looked up from germline, CDR1 is MDHEN and CDR2 is SYDVKM. Peripheral blood was drawn, 7.5 to 10 milliliters per donor. Every sample yielded at least 7 million isolated PBMCs. Samples each had at least 5 micrograms of total RNA extracted. Then a second PCR, running roughly 7 to 11 cycles, was carried out with a sample-barcoded 5' primer and a J-beta primer mix. A single record per CDR3 protein comes from TCRdb applying MiXCR to the 5' RACE reads. There are 750,000 to 1,000,000 distinct CDR3 sequences in the sample; roughly 28% occur only once, and 10% lies in the top ten. The sample also formed part of further work on T cells of mothers and their children. That source adds: The sample comes from fewer than 10 healthy Caucasian donors: mothers and children.

J is TRBJ1-2 and V is TRBV28, with D possibly being TRBD1 (5 bases). This TCR came from a woman between 35 and 50 years old in good health. The sample comprised blood. CDR3 in DNA: TGTGCCAGCAGTTTAAGGTACAGGAAAGCTAACTATGGCTACACCTTC. Its translation: CASSLRYRKANYGYTF.